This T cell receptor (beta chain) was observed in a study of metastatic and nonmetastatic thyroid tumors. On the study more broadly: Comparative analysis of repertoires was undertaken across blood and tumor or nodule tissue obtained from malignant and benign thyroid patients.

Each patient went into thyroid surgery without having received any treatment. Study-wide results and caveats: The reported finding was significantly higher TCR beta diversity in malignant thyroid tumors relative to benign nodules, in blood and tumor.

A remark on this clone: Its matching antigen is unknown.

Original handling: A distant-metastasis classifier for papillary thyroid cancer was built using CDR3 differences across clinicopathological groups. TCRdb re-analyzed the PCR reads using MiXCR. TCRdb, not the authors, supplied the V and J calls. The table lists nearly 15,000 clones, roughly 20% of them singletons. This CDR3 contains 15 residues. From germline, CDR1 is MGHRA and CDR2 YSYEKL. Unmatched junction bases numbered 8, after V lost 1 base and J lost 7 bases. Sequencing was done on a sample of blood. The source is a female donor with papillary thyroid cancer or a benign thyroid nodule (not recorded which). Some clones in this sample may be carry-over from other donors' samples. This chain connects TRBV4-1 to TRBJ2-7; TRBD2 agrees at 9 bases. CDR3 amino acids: CASSQACGRAVEQYF. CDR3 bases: TGCGCCAGCAGCCAAGCGTGCGGGAGGGCCGTGGAGCAGTACTTC.